This TCR beta chain was identified during a study of beta chain features in type 1 diabetes. Study results and limitations: Equally in patients and controls, PCR might preferentially amplify shorter templates. Sampled from patients, naive, central memory and Treg TCRB repertoires appeared more similar than those sampled from healthy donors. Shorter TCRB CDR3s, moderately but significantly so, marked every one of the four CD4+ subsets in Type 1 diabetes patients.

V lost 2 bases to trimming and J lost 6 bases; unmatched junction nucleotides: 4. Germline V gene lookup returns CDR1 LNHNV and CDR2 YYDKDF (reference sequence). The CDR3 spans 15 residues. About this clone itself: Its antigen remains unidentified.

What was sequenced were expressed TCRB transcripts, since all of the isolated RNA had been reverse transcribed. Using immunoSEQ multiplex PCR, the repertoire was profiled, and TCRdb retains in-frame clones only, with some absent. The data contain over 150,000 clones, around 8.3% of them singletons. Purities in excess of 98% were seen in all sorted populations. The genes are TRBV15 and TRBJ2-1; 10 bases agree with TRBD2. The sequencing sample was made of central memory CD4+ T cells from blood. The clonotype comes from a young woman with type 1 diabetes. The CDR3 spells CATSRQSGGANEQFF. The CDR3 DNA sequence: TGTGCCACCAGCAGACAAAGCGGGGGGGCCAATGAGCAGTTCTTC. Filled out from reference TRBV15 and TRBJ2-1, the complete variable domain reads DAMVIQNPRYQVTQFGKPVTLSCSQTLNHNVMYWYQQKSSQAPKLLFHYYDKDFNNEADTPDNFQSRRPNTSFCFLDIRSPGLGDTAMYLCATSRQSGGANEQFFGPGTRLTVL.